These T cell receptor beta chains were read from a single sample in a study of blood T cell repertoires in COVID-19. Profiling relied on immunoSEQ multiplex PCR, and the TCRdb table lists in-frame clones only, not all of them. The sample consists of fewer than 400,000 clones, about 85% of them appearing once. The sample was PBMCs or T cells enriched from blood (not recorded which). The receptor set was obtained from a woman aged 25 to 39 who had been exposed to COVID-19. The CDR3 runs from the conserved cysteine through the conserved F or W. The D gene is left open where the match is weak. Expanded clones get a size class; other rows say once, few or many, or leave the size out.

J gene,D gene,clone size,V gene,CDR3 DNA,CDR3 protein
TRBJ2-7,-,-,TRBV28,TGTGCCAGCAGCCCCCGATATCTACAGGGCCGCGGAGCCTACGAGCAGTACTTC,CASSPRYLQGRGAYEQYF
TRBJ2-7,TRBD2,-,TRBV19,TGTGCCAGTAGCCCTCAAGCGGGAAGCTACGAGCAGTACTTC,CASSPQAGSYEQYF
TRBJ2-3,-,-,TRBV9,TGTGCCAGCAGCGTAGGCCAGACAGGCACAGATACGCAGTATTTT,CASSVGQTGTDTQYF
TRBJ1-1,-,-,TRBV24-1,TGTGCCACCAGTGGACAGATGAACACTGAAGCTTTCTTT,CATSGQMNTEAFF
TRBJ2-1,TRBD2,-,TRBV7-8,TGTGCCAGCAGCTCGCTAGCGGGAGTTCCTAATGAGCAGTTCTTC,CASSSLAGVPNEQFF
TRBJ2-2,TRBD1,-,TRBV12-3/TRBV12-4,TGTGCCAGCGAGGGGGCCACCGGGGAGCTGTTTTTT,CASEGATGELFF
TRBJ2-2,-,once,TRBV28,TGTGCCAGCCGGGTCAGGGGTAGAGCCGGGACCGGGGAGCTGTTTTTT,CASRVRGRAGTGELFF
TRBJ2-7,-,-,TRBV6-4,TGTGCCAGACTTAGGGGCCCCTACGAGCAGTACTTC,CARLRGPYEQYF
TRBJ2-1,TRBD1,-,TRBV5-4,TGTGCCAGCAGCCGGAGCGGGACAGGGTACAATGAGCAGTTCTTC,CASSRSGTGYNEQFF
TRBJ1-2,-,-,TRBV5-1,TGCGCCAGCAGCTTGGCACAGGTGGAAGGCTACACCTTC,CASSLAQVEGYTF
TRBJ1-3,-,-,TRBV14,TGTGCCAGCAGTTCAACCAGGCCATCGGTAGGAAACACCATATATTTT,CASSSTRPSVGNTIYF
TRBJ2-7,-,-,TRBV27,TGTGCCAGCAGTTTTGGCGGGGTAACCTACGAGCAGTACTTC,CASSFGGVTYEQYF
TRBJ2-1,TRBD2,-,TRBV30,TGTGCCTGGAGGATGGGACTAGCGGGAAAATATGAGCAGTTCTTC,CAWRMGLAGKYEQFF
TRBJ2-7,TRBD2,-,TRBV28,TGTGCCAGCAGTCCGCCTGCCAGCGGGAGGATCGGGCAGTACTTC,CASSPPASGRIGQYF
TRBJ2-7,-,-,TRBV28,TGTGCCAGCAGTTCCCTAGACAGCACCTACGAGCAGTACTTC,CASSSLDSTYEQYF
TRBJ1-1,-,-,TRBV3-1/TRBV3-2,TGTGCCAGCAGCCAACCAGACTTGACAGACACGAATCGCACTGAAGCTTTCTTT,CASSQPDLTDTNRTEAFF
TRBJ2-7,-,-,TRBV20-1,TGCAGTGCCCCGTCTTACGAGCAGTACTTC,CSAPSYEQYF
TRBJ1-1,-,-,TRBV12-5,TGTGCTAGTGGTTCCGGACAGTTGAACACTGAAGCTTTCTTT,CASGSGQLNTEAFF
TRBJ2-2,-,-,TRBV4-3,TGCGCCAGCAGCCAAGACACTAGTTACACCGGGGAGCTGTTTTTT,CASSQDTSYTGELFF
TRBJ1-1,-,-,TRBV6-2/TRBV6-3,TGTGCCAGCAGTTACTCGACAGTCTTCACTGAAGCTTTCTTT,CASSYSTVFTEAFF
TRBJ2-1,TRBD2,-,TRBV5-1,TGCGCCAGCAGCCGGGGTTTGGGGATAGCGGGAGGTGGCAATGAGCAGTTCTTC,CASSRGLGIAGGGNEQFF
TRBJ2-3,TRBD2,-,TRBV19,TGTGCCAGTAAGCGGGAGGAAAGGACAGATACGCAGTATTTT,CASKREERTDTQYF
TRBJ1-1,TRBD1,-,TRBV30,TGTGCCTGGCAGACAGGGCTGACCACTGAAGCTTTCTTT,CAWQTGLTTEAFF
TRBJ1-5,-,-,TRBV7-3,TGTGCCAGCAGCCAAACAGGAGGGTCGGGTCAGCCCCAGCATTTT,CASSQTGGSGQPQHF
TRBJ1-2,-,-,TRBV6-5,TGTGCCAGCAGTTACGCATCAATGGGCGGCTACACCTTC,CASSYASMGGYTF
TRBJ2-3,TRBD1,-,TRBV5-1,TGCGCCAGCAGCTTCGGACAGGGTACTAGCACAGATACGCAGTATTTT,CASSFGQGTSTDTQYF
TRBJ2-7,-,-,TRBV2,TGTGCCAGCAGTGAAGACTATGGCGAGCAGTACTTC,CASSEDYGEQYF
TRBJ2-1,TRBD2,-,TRBV4-3,TGCGCCAGCAGCCACGGACTAGCGGGGGGTCGCTCCTACAATGAGCAGTTCTTC,CASSHGLAGGRSYNEQFF
TRBJ2-7,-,-,TRBV19,TGTGCCAGTAGTATTGAGGAGGGGCGCATTTACGAGCAGTACTTC,CASSIEEGRIYEQYF
TRBJ2-7,-,-,TRBV27,TGTGCCAGCAGTTTATCGATAAGCCTCCTCCAGTACTTC,CASSLSISLLQYF
TRBJ1-4,-,-,TRBV3-1/TRBV3-2,TGTGCCAGCAGGCGGGGGGGGAATAATGAAAAACTGTTTTTT,CASRRGGNNEKLFF
TRBJ2-2,TRBD2,many,TRBV7-3,TGTGCCAGCAGCCTACACCCCTCCTTTAGCGGGGGGGATAACACCGGGGAGCTGTTTTTT,CASSLHPSFSGGDNTGELFF
TRBJ1-2,TRBD1,-,TRBV19,TGTGCCAGTAGTATAACGGGACAGATCAACTATGGCTACACCTTC,CASSITGQINYGYTF
TRBJ2-5,-,-,TRBV7-7,TGTGCTAGCAGCTCTTCCGCCGCGAGGACACAAGAGACCCAGTACTTC,CASSSSAARTQETQYF
TRBJ2-3,TRBD2,-,TRBV19,TGTGCCAGTACTAGCGGGGGGGATACGCAGTATTTT,CASTSGGDTQYF
TRBJ2-2,-,-,TRBV3-1/TRBV3-2,TGTGCCAGCAGCCAAGATCATAATGTAGCGGCGAACACCGGGGAGCTGTTTTTT,CASSQDHNVAANTGELFF
TRBJ2-2,TRBD2,-,TRBV28,TGTGCCAGCAGCTCCGTTCTAGCGGGGCTGTTTTTT,CASSSVLAGLFF
TRBJ2-5,TRBD1,-,TRBV28,TGTGCCAGCAGTTCCGGGACAGGGTTATTTGAGACCCAGTACTTC,CASSSGTGLFETQYF
TRBJ1-5,-,-,TRBV9,TGTGCCAGCAGCGTAGAAGGGGCCAGTCAGCCCCAGCATTTT,CASSVEGASQPQHF
TRBJ2-1,TRBD1,-,TRBV7-9,TGTGCCAGCAGCTTACCGGCAGGGGGAGATGAGCAGTTCTTC,CASSLPAGGDEQFF
TRBJ2-7,TRBD2,few,TRBV6-6,TGTGCCAGCAGCAGACTTAGCGGGAGAGGGTACGAGCAGTACTTC,CASSRLSGRGYEQYF
TRBJ1-2,-,-,TRBV19,TGTGCCAGTAGTATCGACTCAACCTATGGCTACACCTTC,CASSIDSTYGYTF
TRBJ2-2,TRBD1,-,TRBV18,TGTGCCAGCTCGCCGTCACGGACCTTGGGACAGATGGCCCTCGACACCGGGGAGCTGTTTTTT,CASSPSRTLGQMALDTGELFF
TRBJ2-7,-,-,TRBV6-5,TGTGCCAGCAGTTACTTCCCGGGTTCCTACGAGCAGTACTTC,CASSYFPGSYEQYF
TRBJ2-3,-,few,TRBV9,TGTGCCAGCAGCGTAGACACGGGGGATACGCAGTATTTT,CASSVDTGDTQYF
TRBJ2-3,TRBD2,-,TRBV6-5,TGTGCCAGCAGTTACTCGTCCGCGGGGGGCGATACGCAGTATTTT,CASSYSSAGGDTQYF
TRBJ1-4,TRBD1,-,TRBV19,TGTGCCAGTAGCCACAACAGGGGGGGCGAAAAACTGTTTTTT,CASSHNRGGEKLFF